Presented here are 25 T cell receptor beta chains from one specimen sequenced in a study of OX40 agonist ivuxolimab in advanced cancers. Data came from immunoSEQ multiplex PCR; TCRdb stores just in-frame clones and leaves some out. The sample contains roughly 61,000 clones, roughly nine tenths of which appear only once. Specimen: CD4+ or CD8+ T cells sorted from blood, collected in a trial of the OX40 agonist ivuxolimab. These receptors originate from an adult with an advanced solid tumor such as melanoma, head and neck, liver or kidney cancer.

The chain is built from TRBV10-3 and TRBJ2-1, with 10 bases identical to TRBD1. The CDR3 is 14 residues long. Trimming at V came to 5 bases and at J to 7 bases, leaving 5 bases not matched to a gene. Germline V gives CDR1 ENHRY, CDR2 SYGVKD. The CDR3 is CAISPGTGANEQFF. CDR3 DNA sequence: TGTGCCATCAGTCCCGGGACAGGGGCTAATGAGCAGTTCTTC.

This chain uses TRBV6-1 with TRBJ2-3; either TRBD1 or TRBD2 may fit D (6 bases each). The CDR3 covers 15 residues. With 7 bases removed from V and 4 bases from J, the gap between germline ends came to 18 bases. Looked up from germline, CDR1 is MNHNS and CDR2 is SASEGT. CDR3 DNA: TGTGCCAGCATCCTCCGGGGGCCCCCCGCAGATACGCAGTATTTT. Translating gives CASILRGPPADTQYF.

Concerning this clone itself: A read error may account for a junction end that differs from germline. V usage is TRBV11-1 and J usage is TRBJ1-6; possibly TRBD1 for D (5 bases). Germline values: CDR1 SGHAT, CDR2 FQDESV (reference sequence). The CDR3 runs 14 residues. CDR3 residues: CASSLRVSDIARVF. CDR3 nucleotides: TGTGCCAGCAGCTTAAGGGTTTCGGACATCGCACGAGTCTTT.

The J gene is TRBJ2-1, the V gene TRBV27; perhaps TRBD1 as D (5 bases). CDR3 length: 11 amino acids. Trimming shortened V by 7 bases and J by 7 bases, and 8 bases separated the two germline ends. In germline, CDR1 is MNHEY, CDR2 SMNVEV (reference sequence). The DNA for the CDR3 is TGTGCCAGCAAAGGGGTGAATGAGCAGTTCTTC. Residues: CASKGVNEQFF.

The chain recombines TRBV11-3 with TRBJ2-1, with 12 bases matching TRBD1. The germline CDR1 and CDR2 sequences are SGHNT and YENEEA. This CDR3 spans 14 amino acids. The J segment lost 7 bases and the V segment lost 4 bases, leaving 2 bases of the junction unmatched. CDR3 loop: CASSSGQGANEQFF. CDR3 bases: TGTGCCAGCAGCTCGGGACAGGGGGCGAATGAGCAGTTCTTC.

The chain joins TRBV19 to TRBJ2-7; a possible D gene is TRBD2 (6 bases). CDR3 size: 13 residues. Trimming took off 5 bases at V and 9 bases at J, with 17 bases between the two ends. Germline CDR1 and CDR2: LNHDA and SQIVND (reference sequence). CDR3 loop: CASSPGTSTRQYF. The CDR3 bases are TGTGCCAGTAGTCCGGGGACTTCCACGAGGCAGTACTTC.

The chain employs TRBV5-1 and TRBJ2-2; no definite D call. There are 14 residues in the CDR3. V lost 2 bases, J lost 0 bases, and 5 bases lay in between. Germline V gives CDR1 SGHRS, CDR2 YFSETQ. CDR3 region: CASSLQPNTGELFF. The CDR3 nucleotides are TGCGCCAGCAGCTTACAGCCGAACACCGGGGAGCTGTTTTTT.

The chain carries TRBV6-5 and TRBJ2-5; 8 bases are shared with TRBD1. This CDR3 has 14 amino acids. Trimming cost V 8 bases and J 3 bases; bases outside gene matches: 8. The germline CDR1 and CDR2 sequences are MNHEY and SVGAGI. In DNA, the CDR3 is TGTGCCAGCGGGCCGGACAGGGTCAAAGAGACCCAGTACTTC. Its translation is CASGPDRVKETQYF.

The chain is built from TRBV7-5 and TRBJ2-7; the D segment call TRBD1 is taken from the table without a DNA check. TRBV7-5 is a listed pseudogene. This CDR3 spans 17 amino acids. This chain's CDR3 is CARSSTPGQGDAYEQYF. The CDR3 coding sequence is TGTGCCAGAAGCTCTACCCCTGGACAGGGTGACGCCTACGAGCAGTACTTC.

The DNA of the CDR3 is TGTGCCAGTAGCTCGACCTACGAGCAGTACTTC. This codes for CASSSTYEQYF. The chain has TRBV19 and TRBJ2-7; D unresolved. Germline lookup yields CDR1 LNHDA and CDR2 SQIVND (reference sequence). The CDR3 consists of 11 residues. V was cut by 6 bases and J by 2 bases, with 5 bases left in between.

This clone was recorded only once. CDR3 in amino acids: CASSVDPSGGNIQYF. In DNA, the CDR3 is TGTGCCAGCAGCGTAGACCCCAGCGGGGGGAACATTCAGTACTTC. The V gene is TRBV9, the J gene TRBJ2-4; 9 nucleotides line up with TRBD2. The CDR3 loop spans 15 amino acids. Germline V gene data show CDR1 as SGDLS and CDR2 as YYNGEE. The ends lost 0 bases at V and 7 bases at J; junction bases unmatched: 5.

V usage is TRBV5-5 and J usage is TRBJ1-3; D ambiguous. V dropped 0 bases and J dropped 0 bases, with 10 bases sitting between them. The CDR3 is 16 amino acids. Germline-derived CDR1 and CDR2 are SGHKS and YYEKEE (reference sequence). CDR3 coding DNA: TGTGCCAGCAGCTTGGGGACCCCAAGCTCTGGAAACACCATATATTTT. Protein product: CASSLGTPSSGNTIYF.

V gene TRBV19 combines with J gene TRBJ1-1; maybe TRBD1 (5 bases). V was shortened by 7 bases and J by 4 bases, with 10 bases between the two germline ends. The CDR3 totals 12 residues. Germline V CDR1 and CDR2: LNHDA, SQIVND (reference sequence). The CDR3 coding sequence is TGTGCCAGTACACTGGGGGTCACTGAAGCTTTCTTT. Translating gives CASTLGVTEAFF.

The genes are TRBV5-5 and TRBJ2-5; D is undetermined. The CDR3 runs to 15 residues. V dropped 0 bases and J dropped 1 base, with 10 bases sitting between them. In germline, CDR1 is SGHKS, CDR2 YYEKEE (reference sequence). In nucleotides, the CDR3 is TGTGCCAGCAGCTTGGAGTTCCTATTCCAAGAGACCCAGTACTTC. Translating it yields CASSLEFLFQETQYF. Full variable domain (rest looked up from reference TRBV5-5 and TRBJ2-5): DAGVTQSPTHLIKTRGQQVTLRCSPISGHKSVSWYQQVLGQGPQFIFQYYEKEERGRGNFPDRFSARQFPNYSSELNVNALLLGDSALYLCASSLEFLFQETQYFGPGTRLLVL.

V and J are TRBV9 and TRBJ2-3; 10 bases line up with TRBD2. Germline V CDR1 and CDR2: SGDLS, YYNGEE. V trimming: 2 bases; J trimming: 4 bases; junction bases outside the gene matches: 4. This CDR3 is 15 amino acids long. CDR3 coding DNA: TGTGCCAGCAGCGTGGCTAGCGGGGGATCAGATACGCAGTATTTT. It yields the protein CASSVASGGSDTQYF.

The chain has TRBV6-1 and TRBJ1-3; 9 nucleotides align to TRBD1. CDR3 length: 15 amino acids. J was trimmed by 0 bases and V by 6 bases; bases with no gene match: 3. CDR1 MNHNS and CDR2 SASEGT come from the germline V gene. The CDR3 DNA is TGTGCCAGCAGGGGACAGGGATTCTCTGGAAACACCATATATTTT. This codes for CASRGQGFSGNTIYF.

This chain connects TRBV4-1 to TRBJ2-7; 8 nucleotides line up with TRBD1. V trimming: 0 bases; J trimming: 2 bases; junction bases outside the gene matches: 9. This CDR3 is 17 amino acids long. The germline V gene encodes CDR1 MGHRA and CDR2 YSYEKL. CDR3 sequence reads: CASSQERGQAETYEQYF. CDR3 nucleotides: TGCGCCAGCAGCCAAGAGAGGGGACAGGCGGAGACCTACGAGCAGTACTTC.

CDR3 protein: CASSLWVNTEAFF. The CDR3, as DNA: TGTGCCAGCAGCTTGTGGGTTAACACTGAAGCTTTCTTT. The V call is TRBV5-8, the J call TRBJ1-1; D uncertain. Trimming took 1 base from V and 2 from J, leaving 6 bases between them. This CDR3 comprises 13 residues. The germline CDR1 and CDR2 sequences are SGHTS and YDEGEE. Complete variable domain (other parts from reference TRBV5-8 and TRBJ1-1): EAGVTQSPTHLIKTRGQQATLRCSPISGHTSVYWYQQALGLGLQFLLWYDEGEERNRGNFPPRFSGRQFPNYSSELNVNALELEDSALYLCASSLWVNTEAFFGQGTRLTVV.

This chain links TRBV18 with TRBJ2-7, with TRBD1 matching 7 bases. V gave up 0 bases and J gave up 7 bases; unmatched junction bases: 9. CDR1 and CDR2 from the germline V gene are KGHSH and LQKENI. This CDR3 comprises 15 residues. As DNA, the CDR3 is TGTGCCAGCTCACCACCGGCACTTACAGGGGCTGAGCAGTACTTC. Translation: CASSPPALTGAEQYF.

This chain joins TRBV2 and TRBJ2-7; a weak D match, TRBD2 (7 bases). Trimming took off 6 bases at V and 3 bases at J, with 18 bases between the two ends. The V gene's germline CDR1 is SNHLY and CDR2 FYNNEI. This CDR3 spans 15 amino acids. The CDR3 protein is CASRKAGAINYEQYF. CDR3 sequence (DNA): TGTGCCAGCAGGAAGGCGGGGGCCATAAACTACGAGCAGTACTTC.

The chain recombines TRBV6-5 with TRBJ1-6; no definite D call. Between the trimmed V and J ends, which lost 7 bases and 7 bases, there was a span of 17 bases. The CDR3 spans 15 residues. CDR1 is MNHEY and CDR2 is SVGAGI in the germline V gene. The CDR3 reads CASTFLGAGNSPLHF. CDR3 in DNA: TGTGCCAGCACCTTCTTAGGCGCCGGGAATTCACCCCTCCACTTT.

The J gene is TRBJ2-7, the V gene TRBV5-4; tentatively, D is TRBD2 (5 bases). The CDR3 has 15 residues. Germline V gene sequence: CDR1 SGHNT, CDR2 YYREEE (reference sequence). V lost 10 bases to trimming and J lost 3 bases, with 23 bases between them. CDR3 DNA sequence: TGTGCCGCAAAGAGAGGGATGGAGCCGAACTACGAGCAGTACTTC. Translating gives CAAKRGMEPNYEQYF.

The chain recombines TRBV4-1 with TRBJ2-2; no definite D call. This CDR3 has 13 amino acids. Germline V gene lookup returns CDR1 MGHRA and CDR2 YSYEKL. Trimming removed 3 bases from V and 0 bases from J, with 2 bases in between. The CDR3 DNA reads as TGCGCCAGCAGCCACCCGAACACCGGGGAGCTGTTTTTT. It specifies CASSHPNTGELFF.

The CDR3 loop reads CASLGQGTYEQYF. The CDR3 coding sequence is TGTGCCAGCTTGGGACAGGGCACCTACGAGCAGTACTTC. The chain employs TRBV11-2 and TRBJ2-7, with 9 positions matching TRBD1. Germline V gives CDR1 SGHAT, CDR2 FQNNGV. Trimming at V came to 8 bases and at J to 2 bases, leaving 4 bases not matched to a gene. The CDR3 is made up of 13 amino acids.

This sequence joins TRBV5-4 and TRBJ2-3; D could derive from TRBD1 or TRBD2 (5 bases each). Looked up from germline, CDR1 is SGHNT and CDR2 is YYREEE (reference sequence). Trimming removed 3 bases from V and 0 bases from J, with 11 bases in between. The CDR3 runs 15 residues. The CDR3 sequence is CASSYGTTSTDTQYF. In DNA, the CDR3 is TGTGCCAGCAGCTACGGGACGACTAGCACAGATACGCAGTATTTT. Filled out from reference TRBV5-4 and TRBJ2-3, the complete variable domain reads ETGVTQSPTHLIKTRGQQVTLRCSSQSGHNTVSWYQQALGQGPQFIFQYYREEENGRGNFPPRFSGLQFPNYSSELNVNALELDDSALYLCASSYGTTSTDTQYFGPGTRLTVL.